This TCR beta chain was sequenced for a study of T-cell reconstitution after alpha-beta-depleted transplantation in children. This sample's TCRbeta library carried unique molecular identifier barcodes. MiXCR, applied by TCRdb to the PCR reads, yields one record per CDR3 protein. The sample shows roughly 670,000 distinct CDR3 sequences, roughly 14% of them seen only once. From germline, CDR1 is DFQATT and CDR2 SNEGSKA (reference sequence). Trimming shortened V by 5 bases and J by 5 bases, and 12 bases separated the two germline ends. This CDR3 is built from 12 residues. This clonotype was detected only a few times. The antigen is unknown. Study conclusions and caveats: T-cell counts and diversity were attributed mostly to newly produced T cells one year after transplant. Some patients showed high day-60 TCRbeta diversity, which derived from surviving recipient T cells and thymic progenitors.

The sequenced sample was PBMCs, obtained before TCRalphabeta/CD19-depleted stem cell transplant. The chain employs TRBV20-1 and TRBJ2-5, with D perhaps being TRBD1 or TRBD2 (5 bases each). This sequence originates from a girl aged 2 to 10 with congenital amegakaryocytic thrombocytopenia, due to receive a stem cell transplant. The CDR3 loop reads CSAGTRWETQYF. CDR3 sequence (DNA): TGCAGTGCTGGGACCCGTTGGGAGACCCAGTACTTC.